This TCR beta chain was retrieved from a study of blood T cells in healthy people across ages. The V end was cut by 1 base, the J end by 5 bases, with 11 bases between. CDR3 length equals 15 residues. Germline V gene sequence: CDR1 SGHVS, CDR2 FQNEAQ. Sample-barcoded 5' priming and a J-beta primer mix drove a second PCR of about 6 to 12 cycles. Via MiXCR, TCRdb re-called the 5' RACE reads, giving one row per CDR3 protein. The sample lists 650,000 to 700,000 distinct CDR3 sequences; 52% were seen once. The origin of this receptor is a woman older than 75 in good health. Sequencing used blood. This rearrangement joins TRBV7-8 to TRBJ1-4; D unresolved. CDR3 nucleotide sequence: TGTGCCAGCAGCTTAGTCGGGCAGGAAAATGAAAAACTGTTTTTT. Translating gives CASSLVGQENEKLFF.